This is a list of T cell receptor beta chains from one sample in a study of glioma-infiltrating T cells after dendritic cell vaccination. The method was immunoSEQ multiplex PCR; TCRdb's version includes in-frame clones alone and lacks a portion of them. The sample carries roughly 96,000 clones, around 80% recorded once. Sequenced here: blood, sampled before dendritic cell vaccination. The receptor source for this set is a human donor with glioblastoma. The CDR3 runs from the conserved cysteine through the conserved F or W. A D gene is named only where the DNA matches it firmly. Rows may omit the clone size; those that give it use once, few, many or a size class.

J gene: TRBJ2-7; D gene: -; clone size: -; V gene: TRBV5-5; CDR3 DNA: TGTGCCAGCAGCTTGGGGGCCTTCTACGAGCAGTACTTC; CDR3 protein: CASSLGAFYEQYF
J gene: TRBJ1-4; D gene: TRBD1; clone size: few; V gene: TRBV28; CDR3 DNA: TGTGCCAGCGCACAAAGGGACAGGTCGGCCTTTGAAAAACTGTTTTTT; CDR3 protein: CASAQRDRSAFEKLFF
J gene: TRBJ2-7; D gene: TRBD1; clone size: -; V gene: TRBV18; CDR3 DNA: TGTGCCAGCTCACCATCTTGGACAGGGAGCAACGAGCAGTACTTC; CDR3 protein: CASSPSWTGSNEQYF
J gene: TRBJ2-4; D gene: TRBD1; clone size: -; V gene: TRBV28; CDR3 DNA: TGTGCCAGCAGTCAGGTCTCCGGGACAGGGGACAAAGGGGCCAAAAACATTCAGTACTTC; CDR3 protein: CASSQVSGTGDKGAKNIQYF
J gene: TRBJ2-7; D gene: TRBD2; clone size: -; V gene: TRBV7-3; CDR3 DNA: TGTGCCAGCAGCATGACTAGCGGGGGGGCCTACGAGCAGTACTTC; CDR3 protein: CASSMTSGGAYEQYF
J gene: TRBJ2-7; D gene: -; clone size: few; V gene: TRBV6-6; CDR3 DNA: TGTGCCAGCAGCCCCGGCGGGAAGCAGTACTTC; CDR3 protein: CASSPGGKQYF
J gene: TRBJ1-4; D gene: -; clone size: few; V gene: TRBV19; CDR3 DNA: TGTGCCAGTAGTCGGTCGGAGAATGAAAAACTGTTTTTT; CDR3 protein: CASSRSENEKLFF
J gene: TRBJ2-6; D gene: TRBD1; clone size: -; V gene: TRBV19; CDR3 DNA: TGTGCCAGAGCCGGACAGGTGCCCTCTGGGGCCAACGTCCTGACTTTC; CDR3 protein: CARAGQVPSGANVLTF
J gene: TRBJ2-7; D gene: -; clone size: many; V gene: TRBV19; CDR3 DNA: TGTGCCAGTAGAAAACAGGGAAGAAGGTTCGAGCAGTACTTC; CDR3 protein: CASRKQGRRFEQYF
J gene: TRBJ2-7; D gene: -; clone size: many; V gene: TRBV4-1; CDR3 DNA: TGCGCCAGCAGCCAAATTCACTCCCAATTCGAGCAGTACTTC; CDR3 protein: CASSQIHSQFEQYF
J gene: TRBJ2-3; D gene: TRBD1; clone size: -; V gene: TRBV6-1; CDR3 DNA: TGTGCCAGCAGTTTGACAGGGGTAGAGGATACGCAGTATTTT; CDR3 protein: CASSLTGVEDTQYF
J gene: TRBJ2-3; D gene: TRBD2; clone size: few; V gene: TRBV14; CDR3 DNA: TGTGCCAGCAGCCGATTACTAGCGGGGGCTAGCACAGATACGCAGTATTTT; CDR3 protein: CASSRLLAGASTDTQYF
J gene: TRBJ1-6; D gene: -; clone size: -; V gene: TRBV27; CDR3 DNA: TGTGCCAGCAGTTTATCCGGGGGACCCCTCCACTTT; CDR3 protein: CASSLSGGPLHF
J gene: TRBJ2-7; D gene: TRBD2; clone size: -; V gene: TRBV5-1; CDR3 DNA: TGCGCCAGCAGCCTAACTAGCGGGTCCTACGAGCAGTACTTC; CDR3 protein: CASSLTSGSYEQYF
J gene: TRBJ2-7; D gene: TRBD2; clone size: -; V gene: TRBV7-8; CDR3 DNA: TGTGCCAGCAGCTTAGTACCTAGCGGGAGTTACGAGCAGTACTTC; CDR3 protein: CASSLVPSGSYEQYF
J gene: TRBJ1-2; D gene: -; clone size: -; V gene: TRBV7-3; CDR3 DNA: TGTGCCAGCAGCCCCAACGGGGGGGGTAACTATGGCTACACCTTC; CDR3 protein: CASSPNGGGNYGYTF
J gene: TRBJ2-3; D gene: TRBD2; clone size: -; V gene: TRBV5-4; CDR3 DNA: TGTGCCAGCAGCTCTCCCCCTTTTAGCGGGAGTACGGTAGATACGCAGTATTTT; CDR3 protein: CASSSPPFSGSTVDTQYF
J gene: TRBJ1-2; D gene: TRBD1; clone size: -; V gene: TRBV5-1; CDR3 DNA: TGCGCCAGCAGCTTGGAGGGACAGATAAACTATGGCTACACCTTC; CDR3 protein: CASSLEGQINYGYTF
J gene: TRBJ1-3; D gene: -; clone size: -; V gene: TRBV30; CDR3 DNA: TGTGCCTGGAGTGTTGACAGTTCGTCTGGAAACACCATATATTTT; CDR3 protein: CAWSVDSSSGNTIYF
J gene: TRBJ2-7; D gene: -; clone size: few; V gene: TRBV5-6; CDR3 DNA: TGTGCCAGCAGCCCGCTTGACAGCTACGAGCAGTACTTC; CDR3 protein: CASSPLDSYEQYF
J gene: TRBJ2-3; D gene: -; clone size: -; V gene: TRBV5-5; CDR3 DNA: TGTGCCAGCAGCTTTGGTGTCATTGTCAGTAGGGGGGGCACGGATACGCAGTATTTT; CDR3 protein: CASSFGVIVSRGGTDTQYF
J gene: TRBJ2-7; D gene: -; clone size: -; V gene: TRBV7-2; CDR3 DNA: TGTGCCAGCAGCTTAGTCGACAGAACCTACGAGCAGTACTTC; CDR3 protein: CASSLVDRTYEQYF
J gene: TRBJ2-2; D gene: TRBD1; clone size: -; V gene: TRBV6-5; CDR3 DNA: TGTGCCAGCAGGTTGACAGGGGGCACCGGGGAGCTGTTTTTT; CDR3 protein: CASRLTGGTGELFF
J gene: TRBJ1-1; D gene: -; clone size: -; V gene: TRBV11-3; CDR3 DNA: TGTGCCAGCAGCTCCGGGTTTATGACTGAAGCTTTCTTT; CDR3 protein: CASSSGFMTEAFF
J gene: TRBJ1-5; D gene: TRBD1; clone size: -; V gene: TRBV6-5; CDR3 DNA: TGTGCCAGCAGGCCGGCCAGGGGGAGCAATCAGCCCCAGCATTTT; CDR3 protein: CASRPARGSNQPQHF
J gene: TRBJ2-5; D gene: -; clone size: once; V gene: TRBV29-1; CDR3 DNA: TGCAGCGTTGGGGCAGAGACCCAGTACTTC; CDR3 protein: CSVGAETQYF
J gene: TRBJ2-1; D gene: -; clone size: few; V gene: TRBV30; CDR3 DNA: TGTGCCTGGAGTGTATGGGCAGAGACTGAGCAGTTCTTC; CDR3 protein: CAWSVWAETEQFF
J gene: TRBJ1-5; D gene: -; clone size: -; V gene: TRBV10-3; CDR3 DNA: TGTGCCATCGTGGAAGAAGGACAGCGCAATCAGCCCCAGCATTTT; CDR3 protein: CAIVEEGQRNQPQHF
J gene: TRBJ2-5; D gene: -; clone size: -; V gene: TRBV11-2; CDR3 DNA: TGTGCCAGCAGCCCCTACGGGGTAGGGGAGACCCAGTACTTC; CDR3 protein: CASSPYGVGETQYF
J gene: TRBJ1-1; D gene: -; clone size: -; V gene: TRBV4-2; CDR3 DNA: TGTGCCAGCAGCCAAGATGGAGGCGCCACTGAAGCTTTCTTT; CDR3 protein: CASSQDGGATEAFF
J gene: TRBJ2-3; D gene: -; clone size: -; V gene: TRBV6-5; CDR3 DNA: TGTGCCAGCAGTGAAGAGGGACAAAGTACGCAGTATTTT; CDR3 protein: CASSEEGQSTQYF
J gene: TRBJ2-1; D gene: TRBD2; clone size: -; V gene: TRBV10-3; CDR3 DNA: TGTGCCATCGGGACTAGCGCCAGGAATGAGCAGTTCTTC; CDR3 protein: CAIGTSARNEQFF
J gene: TRBJ1-2; D gene: -; clone size: -; V gene: TRBV4-2; CDR3 DNA: TGTGCCAGCAGCCAAGAGAGGTATTCTAACTATGGCTACACCTTC; CDR3 protein: CASSQERYSNYGYTF
J gene: TRBJ2-6; D gene: TRBD2; clone size: -; V gene: TRBV5-1; CDR3 DNA: TGCGCCAGCAGCTTGGCCGTAGGGACTAGCGGGTCTAAGGCCAACGTCCTGACTTTC; CDR3 protein: CASSLAVGTSGSKANVLTF
J gene: TRBJ1-1; D gene: -; clone size: -; V gene: TRBV7-9; CDR3 DNA: TGTGCCGGAGGCTACCCCGTCACTGAAGCTTTCTTT; CDR3 protein: CAGGYPVTEAFF
J gene: TRBJ1-1; D gene: -; clone size: -; V gene: TRBV18; CDR3 DNA: TGTGCCAGCTCACCCAACAGCGGCACTGAAGCTTTCTTT; CDR3 protein: CASSPNSGTEAFF
J gene: TRBJ1-1; D gene: -; clone size: -; V gene: TRBV27; CDR3 DNA: TGTGCCAGCAGTCCGAGACAGCCCCCCACTGAAGCTTTCTTT; CDR3 protein: CASSPRQPPTEAFF
J gene: TRBJ2-7; D gene: TRBD2; clone size: -; V gene: TRBV4-1; CDR3 DNA: TGCGCCAGCAGCCAAGAACCCCGGGGGGGCTACGAGCAGTACTTC; CDR3 protein: CASSQEPRGGYEQYF
J gene: TRBJ2-1; D gene: TRBD2; clone size: once; V gene: TRBV5-3; CDR3 DNA: TGTGCCAGAACGCCTAGGACTAGCGGGAACTACAATGAGCAGTTCTTC; CDR3 protein: CARTPRTSGNYNEQFF
J gene: TRBJ2-1; D gene: TRBD2; clone size: -; V gene: TRBV11-2; CDR3 DNA: TGTGCCAGCAGCTTAGTTGGGACTAGCTGGCAGTTCTTC; CDR3 protein: CASSLVGTSWQFF
J gene: TRBJ2-7; D gene: TRBD1; clone size: -; V gene: TRBV2; CDR3 DNA: TGTGCCAGCAGTGAGGGACAGGGCCCAATACAGTACTTC; CDR3 protein: CASSEGQGPIQYF
J gene: TRBJ2-3; D gene: TRBD2; clone size: -; V gene: TRBV29-1; CDR3 DNA: TGCAGCGTTTGGAGCGGGAGGGCCGGTAGAAGAACAGATACGCAGTATTTT; CDR3 protein: CSVWSGRAGRRTDTQYF
J gene: TRBJ2-3; D gene: TRBD2; clone size: -; V gene: TRBV18; CDR3 DNA: TGTGCCAGCTCGCATGGACTAGCGGGGGAGGCAGATACGCAGTATTTT; CDR3 protein: CASSHGLAGEADTQYF
J gene: TRBJ1-2; D gene: -; clone size: -; V gene: TRBV5-1; CDR3 DNA: TGCGCCAGCACCTCGGACTACTATGGCTACACCTTC; CDR3 protein: CASTSDYYGYTF
J gene: TRBJ1-3; D gene: -; clone size: -; V gene: TRBV28; CDR3 DNA: TGTGCCAGCAGTTTTCGTGTCTCTGGAAACACCATATATTTT; CDR3 protein: CASSFRVSGNTIYF
J gene: TRBJ2-1; D gene: TRBD2; clone size: -; V gene: TRBV5-1; CDR3 DNA: TGCGCCAGCAGCTTGGGGAACCCTAGCGGGAATGAGCAGTTCTTC; CDR3 protein: CASSLGNPSGNEQFF
J gene: TRBJ1-2; D gene: TRBD1; clone size: -; V gene: TRBV4-2; CDR3 DNA: TGTGCCAGCAGCCAAGGCCAGGGGGAATTGGTAGGCTATGGCTACACCTTC; CDR3 protein: CASSQGQGELVGYGYTF
J gene: TRBJ2-3; D gene: TRBD2; clone size: few; V gene: TRBV2; CDR3 DNA: TGTGCCAGCAGTGAACGGGGGGGGGCCACGACAGATACGCAGTATTTT; CDR3 protein: CASSERGGATTDTQYF
J gene: TRBJ1-5; D gene: TRBD1; clone size: once; V gene: TRBV6-4; CDR3 DNA: TGTGCCAGCAGTCCGACAGGGAATAGCAATCAGCCCCAGCATTTT; CDR3 protein: CASSPTGNSNQPQHF
J gene: TRBJ2-7; D gene: TRBD1; clone size: -; V gene: TRBV6-1; CDR3 DNA: TGTGCCAGCAGTGAAGCGGGAGGACAGGGCCAAGTGCAGTACTTC; CDR3 protein: CASSEAGGQGQVQYF
J gene: TRBJ2-1; D gene: -; clone size: -; V gene: TRBV29-1; CDR3 DNA: TGCAGCGTGCGCTCCCACAATGAGCAGTTCTTC; CDR3 protein: CSVRSHNEQFF
J gene: TRBJ2-3; D gene: -; clone size: -; V gene: TRBV6-5; CDR3 DNA: TGTGCCAGCAGTTTCCACTTAGCCACCACAGATACGCAGTATTTT; CDR3 protein: CASSFHLATTDTQYF
J gene: TRBJ2-3; D gene: TRBD2; clone size: -; V gene: TRBV30; CDR3 DNA: TGTGCTTGGAGTCCCTCCGGGACTAGCGGCACAGATACGCAGTATTTT; CDR3 protein: CAWSPSGTSGTDTQYF